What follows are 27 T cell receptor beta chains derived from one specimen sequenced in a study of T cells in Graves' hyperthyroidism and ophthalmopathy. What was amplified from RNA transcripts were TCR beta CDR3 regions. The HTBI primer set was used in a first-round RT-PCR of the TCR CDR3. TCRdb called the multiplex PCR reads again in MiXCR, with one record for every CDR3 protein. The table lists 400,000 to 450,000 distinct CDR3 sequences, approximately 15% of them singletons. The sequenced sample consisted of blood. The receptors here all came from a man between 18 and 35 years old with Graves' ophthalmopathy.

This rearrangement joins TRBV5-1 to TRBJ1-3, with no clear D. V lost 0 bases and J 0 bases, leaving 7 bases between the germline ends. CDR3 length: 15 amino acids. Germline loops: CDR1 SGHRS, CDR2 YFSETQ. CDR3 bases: TGCGCCAGCAGCTTGGTTTTGGGCTCTGGAAACACCATATATTTT. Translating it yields CASSLVLGSGNTIYF.

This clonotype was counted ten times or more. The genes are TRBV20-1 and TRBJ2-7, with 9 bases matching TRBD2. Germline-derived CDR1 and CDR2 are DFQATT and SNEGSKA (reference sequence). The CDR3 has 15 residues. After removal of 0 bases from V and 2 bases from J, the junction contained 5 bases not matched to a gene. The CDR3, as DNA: TGCAGTGCTAGAGATTTGGCTAGCGGGGCCTACGAGCAGTACTTC. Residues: CSARDLASGAYEQYF.

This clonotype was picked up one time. CDR3: CAWSVHRSTEAFF. The CDR3 bases are TGTGCCTGGAGTGTACACAGATCCACTGAAGCTTTCTTT. This rearrangement joins TRBV30 to TRBJ1-1; D is unclear. V dropped 0 bases and J dropped 4 bases, with 9 bases sitting between them. CDR3 size: 13 residues. Germline V gives CDR1 GTSNPN, CDR2 SVGIG (reference sequence).

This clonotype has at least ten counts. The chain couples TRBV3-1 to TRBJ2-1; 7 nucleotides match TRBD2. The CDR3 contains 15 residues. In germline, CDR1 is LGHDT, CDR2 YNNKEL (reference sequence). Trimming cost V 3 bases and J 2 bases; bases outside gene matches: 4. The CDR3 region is CASSQSGTTYNEQFF. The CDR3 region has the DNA TGTGCCAGCAGCCAGTCCGGGACTACCTACAATGAGCAGTTCTTC.

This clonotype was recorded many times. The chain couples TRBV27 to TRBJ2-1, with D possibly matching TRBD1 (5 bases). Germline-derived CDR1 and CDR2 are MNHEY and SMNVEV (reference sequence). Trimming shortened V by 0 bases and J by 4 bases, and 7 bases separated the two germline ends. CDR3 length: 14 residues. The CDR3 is CASSLSQAYNEQFF. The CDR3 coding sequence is TGTGCCAGCAGTTTATCACAGGCATACAATGAGCAGTTCTTC.

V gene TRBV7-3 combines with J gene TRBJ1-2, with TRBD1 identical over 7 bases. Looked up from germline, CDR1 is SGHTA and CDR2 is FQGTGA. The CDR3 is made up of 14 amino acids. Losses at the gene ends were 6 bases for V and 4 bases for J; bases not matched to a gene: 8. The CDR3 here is CASSRTGGTYGYTF. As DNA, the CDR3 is TGTGCCAGCAGTCGGACAGGAGGGACCTATGGCTACACCTTC.

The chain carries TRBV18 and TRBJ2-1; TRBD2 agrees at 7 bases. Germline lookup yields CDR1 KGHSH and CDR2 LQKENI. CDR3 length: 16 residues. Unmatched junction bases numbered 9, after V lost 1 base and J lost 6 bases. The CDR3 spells CASSPRAGAPGNEQFF. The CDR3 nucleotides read TGTGCCAGCTCACCACGGGCGGGAGCCCCAGGCAATGAGCAGTTCTTC.

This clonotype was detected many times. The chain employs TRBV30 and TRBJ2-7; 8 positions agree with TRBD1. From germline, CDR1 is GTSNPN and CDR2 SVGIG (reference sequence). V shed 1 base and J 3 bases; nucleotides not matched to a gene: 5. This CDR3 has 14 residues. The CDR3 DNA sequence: TGTGCCTGGAGTGAGGGACAGGCGCTCTACGAGCAGTACTTC. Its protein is CAWSEGQALYEQYF.

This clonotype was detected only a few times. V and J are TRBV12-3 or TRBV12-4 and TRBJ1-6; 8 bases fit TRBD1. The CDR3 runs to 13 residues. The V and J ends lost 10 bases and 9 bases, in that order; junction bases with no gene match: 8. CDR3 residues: CAISGQGGSPLHF. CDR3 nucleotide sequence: TGTGCCATCTCAGGACAGGGAGGTTCACCCCTCCACTTT.

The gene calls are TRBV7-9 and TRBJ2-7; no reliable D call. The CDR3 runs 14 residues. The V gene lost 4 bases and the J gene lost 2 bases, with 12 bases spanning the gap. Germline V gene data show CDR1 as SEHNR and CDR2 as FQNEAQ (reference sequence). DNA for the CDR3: TGTGCCAGCAGCTACACGTCTCGACCCTACGAGCAGTACTTC. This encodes CASSYTSRPYEQYF. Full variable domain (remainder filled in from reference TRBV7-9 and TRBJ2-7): DTGVSQNPRHKITKRGQNVTFRCDPISEHNRLYWYRQTLGQGPEFLTYFQNEAQLEKSRLLSDRFSAERPKGSFSTLEIQRTEQGDSAMYLCASSYTSRPYEQYFGPGTRLTVT.

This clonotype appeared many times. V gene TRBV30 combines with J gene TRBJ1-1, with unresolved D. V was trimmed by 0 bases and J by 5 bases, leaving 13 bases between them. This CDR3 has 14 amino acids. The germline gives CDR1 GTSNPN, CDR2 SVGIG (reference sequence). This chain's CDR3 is CAWSVLLGKTEAFF. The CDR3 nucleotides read TGTGCCTGGAGTGTACTGTTAGGGAAGACTGAAGCTTTCTTT.

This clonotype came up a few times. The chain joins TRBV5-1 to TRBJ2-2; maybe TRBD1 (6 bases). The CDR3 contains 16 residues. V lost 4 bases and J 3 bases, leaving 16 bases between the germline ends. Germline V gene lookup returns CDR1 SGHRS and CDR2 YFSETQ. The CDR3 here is CASSPPTGTDTGELFF. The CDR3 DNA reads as TGCGCCAGCAGCCCCCCAACAGGGACGGACACCGGGGAGCTGTTTTTT. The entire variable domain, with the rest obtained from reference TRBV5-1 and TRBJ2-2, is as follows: KAGVTQTPRYLIKTRGQQVTLSCSPISGHRSVSWYQQTPGQGLQFLFEYFSETQRNKGNFPGRFSGRQFSNSRSEMNVSTLELGDSALYLCASSPPTGTDTGELFFGEGSRLTVL.

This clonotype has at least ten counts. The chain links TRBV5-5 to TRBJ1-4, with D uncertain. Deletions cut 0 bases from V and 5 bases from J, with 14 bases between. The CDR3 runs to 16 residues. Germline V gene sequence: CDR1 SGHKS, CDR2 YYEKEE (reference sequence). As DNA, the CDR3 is TGTGCCAGCAGCTTGGCCAACCCCTCCCCGAATGAAAAACTGTTTTTT. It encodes CASSLANPSPNEKLFF.

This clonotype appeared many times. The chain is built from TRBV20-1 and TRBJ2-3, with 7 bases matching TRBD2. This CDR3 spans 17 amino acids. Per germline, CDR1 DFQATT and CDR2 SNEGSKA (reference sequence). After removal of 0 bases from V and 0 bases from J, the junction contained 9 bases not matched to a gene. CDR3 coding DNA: TGCAGTGCTAGAGACCTCCGGGACTACCTCAGCACAGATACGCAGTATTTT. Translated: CSARDLRDYLSTDTQYF.

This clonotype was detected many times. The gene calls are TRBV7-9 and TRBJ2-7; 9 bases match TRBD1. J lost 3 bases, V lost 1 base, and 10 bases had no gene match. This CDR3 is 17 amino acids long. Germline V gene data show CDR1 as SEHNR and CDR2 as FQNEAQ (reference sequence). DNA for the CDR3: TGTGCCAGCAGCTTAGGAAGACCGGGACAGGGTTTCTACGAGCAGTACTTC. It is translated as CASSLGRPGQGFYEQYF.

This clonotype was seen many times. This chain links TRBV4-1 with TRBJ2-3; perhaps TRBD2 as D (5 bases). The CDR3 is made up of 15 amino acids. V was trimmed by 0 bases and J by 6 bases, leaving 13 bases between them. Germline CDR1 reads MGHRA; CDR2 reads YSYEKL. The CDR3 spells CASSQERLAWDTQYF. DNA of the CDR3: TGCGCCAGCAGCCAAGAGAGGCTAGCCTGGGATACGCAGTATTTT.

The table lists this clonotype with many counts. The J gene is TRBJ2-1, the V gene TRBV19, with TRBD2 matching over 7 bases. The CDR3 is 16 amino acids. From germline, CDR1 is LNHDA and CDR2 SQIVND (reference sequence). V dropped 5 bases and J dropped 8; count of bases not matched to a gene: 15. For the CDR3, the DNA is TGTGCCAGTAGTTCCCTAGGGGAGCGGGGCTGGGATGAGCAGTTCTTC. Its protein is CASSSLGERGWDEQFF.

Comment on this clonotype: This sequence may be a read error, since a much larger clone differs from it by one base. CDR3 residues: CASSQSAGQPQHF. The CDR3 nucleotides read TGTGCCAGCAGCCAATCCGCAGGACAGCCCCAGCATTTT. This sequence joins TRBV7-9 and TRBJ1-5, with D hard to call. The CDR3 loop spans 13 amino acids. CDR1 and CDR2 (germline): SEHNR, FQNEAQ (reference sequence). Trimming took 5 bases from V and 7 from J, leaving 12 bases between them.

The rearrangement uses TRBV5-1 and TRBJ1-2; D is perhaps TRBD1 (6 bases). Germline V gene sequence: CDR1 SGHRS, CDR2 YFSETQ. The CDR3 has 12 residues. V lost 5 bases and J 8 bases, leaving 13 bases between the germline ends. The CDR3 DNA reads TGCGCCAGCAGGCAGGGGACGGGAGGCTACACCTTC. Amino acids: CASRQGTGGYTF.

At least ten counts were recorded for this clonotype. The DNA for the CDR3 is TGTGCCAGCAGTACAGCCGGGGAGCTGTTTTTT. Protein: CASSTAGELFF. The rearrangement uses TRBV2 and TRBJ2-2, with D uncertain. V was trimmed by 5 bases and J by 6 bases, leaving 4 bases between them. Looked up from germline, CDR1 is SNHLY and CDR2 is FYNNEI. This CDR3 comprises 11 residues.

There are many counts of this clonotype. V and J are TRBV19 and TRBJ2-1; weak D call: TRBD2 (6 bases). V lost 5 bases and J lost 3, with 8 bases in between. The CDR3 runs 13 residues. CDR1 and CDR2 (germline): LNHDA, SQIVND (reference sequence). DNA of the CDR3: TGTGCCAGTAGTGCGGGGTACTACAATGAGCAGTTCTTC. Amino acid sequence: CASSAGYYNEQFF.

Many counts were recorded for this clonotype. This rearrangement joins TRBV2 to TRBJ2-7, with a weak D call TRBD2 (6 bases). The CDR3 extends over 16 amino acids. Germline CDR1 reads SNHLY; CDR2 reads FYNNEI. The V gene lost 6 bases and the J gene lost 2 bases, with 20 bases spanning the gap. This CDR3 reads CASRAIRDLVAYEQYF. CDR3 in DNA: TGTGCCAGCAGGGCCATTCGGGACTTGGTGGCCTACGAGCAGTACTTC.

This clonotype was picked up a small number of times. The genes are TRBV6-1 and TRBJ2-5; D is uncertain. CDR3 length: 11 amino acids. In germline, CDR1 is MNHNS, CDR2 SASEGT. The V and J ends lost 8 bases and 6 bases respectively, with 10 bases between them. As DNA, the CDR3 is TGTGCCAGCCAGAGGTTGCAGACCCAGTACTTC. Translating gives CASQRLQTQYF.

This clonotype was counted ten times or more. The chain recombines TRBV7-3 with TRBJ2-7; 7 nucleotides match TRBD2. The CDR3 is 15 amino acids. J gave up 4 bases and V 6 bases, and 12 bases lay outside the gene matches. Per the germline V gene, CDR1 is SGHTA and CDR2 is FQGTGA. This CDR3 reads CASSVGEGLVYEQYF. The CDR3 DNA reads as TGTGCCAGCAGTGTTGGGGAGGGCCTCGTGTACGAGCAGTACTTC.

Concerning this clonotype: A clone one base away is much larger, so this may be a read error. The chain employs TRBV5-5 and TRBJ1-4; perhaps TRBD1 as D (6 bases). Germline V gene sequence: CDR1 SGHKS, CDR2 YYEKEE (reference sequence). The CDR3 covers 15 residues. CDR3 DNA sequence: TGTGCCAGCAGCTTCAAGGGGGTAACTAATGAAAACCTGTTTTTT. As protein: CASSFKGVTNENLFF.

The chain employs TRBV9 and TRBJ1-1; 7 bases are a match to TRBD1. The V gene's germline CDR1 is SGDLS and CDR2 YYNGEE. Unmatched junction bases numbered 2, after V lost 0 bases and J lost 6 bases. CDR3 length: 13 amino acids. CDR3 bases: TGTGCCAGCAGCGTAGGAACAGGGGCTGAAGCTTTCTTT. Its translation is CASSVGTGAEAFF.

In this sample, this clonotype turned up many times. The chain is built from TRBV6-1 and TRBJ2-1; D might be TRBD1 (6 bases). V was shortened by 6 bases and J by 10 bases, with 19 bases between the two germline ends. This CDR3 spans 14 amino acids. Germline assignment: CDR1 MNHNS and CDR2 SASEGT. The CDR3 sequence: CASRQLQGGNEQFF. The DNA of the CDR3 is TGTGCCAGCAGGCAACTACAGGGTGGAAACGAGCAGTTCTTC.